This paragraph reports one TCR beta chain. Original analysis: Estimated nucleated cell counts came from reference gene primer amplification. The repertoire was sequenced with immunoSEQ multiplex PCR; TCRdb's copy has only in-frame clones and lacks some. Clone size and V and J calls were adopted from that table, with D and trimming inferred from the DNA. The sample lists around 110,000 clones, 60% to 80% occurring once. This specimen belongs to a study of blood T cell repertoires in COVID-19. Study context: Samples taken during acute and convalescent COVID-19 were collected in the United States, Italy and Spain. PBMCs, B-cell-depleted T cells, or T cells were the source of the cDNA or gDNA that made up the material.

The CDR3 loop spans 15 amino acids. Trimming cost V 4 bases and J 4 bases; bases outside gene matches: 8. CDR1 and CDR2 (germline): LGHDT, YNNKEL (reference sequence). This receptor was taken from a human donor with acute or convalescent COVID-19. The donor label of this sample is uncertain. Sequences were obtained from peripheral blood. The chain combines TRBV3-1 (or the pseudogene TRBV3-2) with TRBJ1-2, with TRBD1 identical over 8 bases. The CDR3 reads CASSLRQGPGYGYTF. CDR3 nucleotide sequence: TGTGCCAGCAGCCTCAGACAGGGGCCCGGCTATGGCTACACCTTC.